This TCR beta chain was sequenced during a study of T cells after yellow fever vaccination (dated by TCRdb to about 2019). General notes on the study: The SMART-Seq v4 Ultra Low Input RNA kit was used to prepare libraries from fractions with low cell numbers. Bulk PBMC replicates and cell subsets were isolated from blood drawn at multiple timepoints before and after both primary and secondary immunization. Bulk TCR alpha and beta repertoires were sequenced longitudinally to track T-cell clones before and after primary and booster YFV17D yellow fever vaccination. Two healthy male donors, one aged 18 to 30 and one aged 30 to 39 years, were included in the cohort. Overall study results and their limits: Computational filtering was required because FACS-sorted repertoires could contain abundant contaminating clonotypes from the bulk population. The secondary T-cell response was found to be weaker but faster than the primary response, with a peak reached on day 5 rather than on day 15. A small share of clonotypes was detected in both CD4 and CD8 compartments, with the overlap likely arising from convergent recombination. After the booster, most clones that had expanded after primary vaccination were detected again (almost 97% of CD4 and over 75% of CD8), suggesting broad maintenance of memory. Because the study included only a couple of donors, the extent to which the findings can be generalized is limited.

In the case of this clonotype: No antigen is known for it. No base-level quality is on record; no much larger clone is a single base apart.

TCR cDNA was synthesized by 5'RACE template switching, which introduced a universal primer site and unique molecular identifiers. Priming for cDNA synthesis came from both the TCR alpha and TCR beta constant segments. Libraries were amplified in two PCR steps, with sample barcodes and sequencing adapters added in the second step. Sequencing of the libraries was done on either Illumina HiSeq 2500 (2x100 bp) or NovaSeq (2x150 bp). In the original analysis: Demultiplexing of reads and collapsing into UMI consensus sequences were performed with MIGEC, and V(D)J alignment was carried out with MiXCR. Vaccine-responding clonotypes were defined with edgeR using replicate PBMC samples, requiring FDR below 0.01 and a log2 fold change above 5 up to day 15. Bulk clonotypes were assigned CD4 or CD8 identity according to which sequenced CD4 or CD8 repertoire held them at higher abundance. TCRdb ran its own pipeline on the public reads, namely fastp trimming at Q25 and MiXCR clone calling, and kept in-frame beta chains. Rows matching on CDR3 protein sequence are summarized as one entry with the most common DNA and genes. It is TCRdb's table, rather than the study itself, that gives the V and J calls and clone size. The sample table contains 500,000 to 650,000 distinct CDR3 sequences; only one count was recorded for roughly a sixth of them. 17% of the sample comes from the top ten.

Interpreted using the paper, the treatment or condition label stands for: live attenuated yellow fever vaccine strain. At every blood-draw timepoint, two biological replicates of bulk PBMCs were collected. A standard Ficoll-Paque protocol was used to isolate PBMCs from peripheral blood. TriZol was used to extract RNA from bulk PBMCs, from CD4 and CD8 fractions, and from dextramer-positive and dextramer-negative fractions. Sequenced material: PBMCs, taken 4 to 5 days after the first yellow fever vaccination. The clonotype comes from a man aged 18 to 30 who received the YFV17D yellow fever vaccine.

The CDR3 reads CASSYYRDRVNYGYTF. The sequence in DNA is TGTGCCAGCAGTTATTACCGGGACAGAGTAAACTATGGCTACACCTTC. The chain was built from TRBV6-5 and TRBJ1-2, and 7 junction bases match TRBD1. Including the terminal cysteine and phenylalanine, the CDR3 comprises 16 residues. CDR3 DNA only is kept here, 48 bases in frame from base 1. Sequences MNHEY (CDR1) and SVGAGI (CDR2) are obtained from the germline V gene. The junction shows trimming of 3 bases on V and 2 bases on J, and the gene matches do not reach 9 bases of it.